The 22 T cell receptor beta chains in this list originate from one sample, sequenced in a study of OX40 agonist ivuxolimab in advanced cancers. Profiling relied on immunoSEQ multiplex PCR, and the TCRdb table lists in-frame clones only, not all of them. The repertoire includes some 74,000 clones, around 87% of them detected once, and roughly 0.98% sits in the top ten. Sequences were derived from CD4+ or CD8+ T cells sorted from blood, sampled in a trial of the OX40 agonist ivuxolimab. Receptors originate from an adult with an advanced solid tumor such as melanoma, head and neck, liver or kidney cancer.

In its sample, this clone was seen a few times. V gene TRBV7-9 combines with J gene TRBJ1-1; TRBD1 aligns across 7 bases. Germline V gene lookup returns CDR1 SEHNR and CDR2 FQNEAQ (reference sequence). This CDR3 contains 15 residues. Trimming took 5 bases from V and 4 from J; bases not matched to a gene: 10. CDR3 coding DNA: TGTGCCAGCAGCCCACAAACAGGGGTGCCCACTGAAGCTTTCTTT. This sequence encodes CASSPQTGVPTEAFF.

The chain carries TRBV9 and TRBJ1-1; TRBD1 might be the D (6 bases). Between the trimmed V and J ends, which lost 3 bases and 1 base, there was a span of 13 bases. The CDR3 is 15 amino acids. The germline CDR1 and CDR2 sequences are SGDLS and YYNGEE. CDR3: CASSEGDSTNTEAFF. Here the CDR3 DNA reads TGTGCCAGCAGCGAGGGGGACTCCACGAACACTGAAGCTTTCTTT.

This clone came up a few times. This rearrangement joins TRBV10-3 to TRBJ1-3; D unresolved. V lost 4 bases and J lost 0, with 13 bases in between. Germline CDR1 ENHRY, CDR2 SYGVKD. CDR3 size: 16 residues. CDR3 in DNA: TGTGCCATCAGTGTCGCCGGGCCTACCTCTGGAAACACCATATATTTT. Translation: CAISVAGPTSGNTIYF.

This clone was counted a single time. The genes are TRBV5-1 and TRBJ2-7; 9 nucleotides align to TRBD1. Germline-derived CDR1 and CDR2 are SGHRS and YFSETQ. V was pared by 4 bases and J by 4 bases, with 6 bases of the junction left unmatched. This CDR3 comprises 14 residues. The CDR3 region has the DNA TGCGCCAGCAGCCCCAGGGGGACAGGGTACGAGCAGTACTTC. This translates into CASSPRGTGYEQYF.

The rearrangement uses TRBV27 and TRBJ2-1; D is uncertain. This CDR3 has 13 residues. In germline, CDR1 is MNHEY, CDR2 SMNVEV (reference sequence). V lost 5 bases and J 5 bases, leaving 10 bases between the germline ends. DNA of the CDR3: TGTGCCAGCAGTACGAGATTGAACAATGAGCAGTTCTTC. Protein sequence: CASSTRLNNEQFF.

This clone came up once. This chain joins TRBV7-3 and TRBJ2-7; D ambiguous. CDR3 length: 15 amino acids. The germline V and J ends were trimmed by 0 bases and 2 bases, with 11 bases remaining between them. Germline V CDR1 and CDR2: SGHTA, FQGTGA. CDR3 coding DNA: TGTGCCAGCAGCTTAACGGTAGGGTCTGCCTACGAGCAGTACTTC. It codes for CASSLTVGSAYEQYF.

The chain recombines TRBV28 with TRBJ2-3; D possibly corresponds to TRBD2 (6 bases). The V end lost 2 bases, the J end lost 0 bases, and 9 bases lay between the germline ends. From germline, CDR1 is MDHEN and CDR2 SYDVKM. The CDR3 loop spans 15 amino acids. The CDR3 nucleotides read TGTGCCAGCAGTTTAGGCGGGGCGAGCACAGATACGCAGTATTTT. Translation gives CASSLGGASTDTQYF.

The chain combines TRBV28 with TRBJ1-6; maybe TRBD1 (6 bases). CDR1 and CDR2 from the germline V gene are MDHEN and SYDVKM. The ends were cut back, 3 bases at V and 7 bases at J, with 10 bases in the middle. CDR3 length: 14 amino acids. CDR3 nucleotides: TGTGCCAGCAGTTTGGACAGTCCCAATTCACCCCTCCACTTT. This gives the protein CASSLDSPNSPLHF.

CDR3 DNA sequence: TGCAGTGCTAGGGCGGCGGAGCAGTTCTTC. The encoded protein is CSARAAEQFF. The gene calls are TRBV20-1 and TRBJ2-1, with D hard to call. Germline V lookup: CDR1 DFQATT, CDR2 SNEGSKA (reference sequence). The CDR3 consists of 10 residues. The V and J ends lost 3 bases and 10 bases respectively, with 7 bases between them.

Here the CDR3 reads CASSMGQGVSSNQPQHF. In DNA form, the CDR3 reads TGTGCCAGCAGCATGGGACAGGGGGTTTCTAGCAATCAGCCCCAGCATTTT. V is TRBV21-1 and J is TRBJ1-5; the D call TRBD1 from the table was never checked on the DNA. TRBV21-1 is classified as a pseudogene. There are 17 residues in the CDR3.

This clone appeared a single time. This sequence joins TRBV4-1 and TRBJ2-3; D is undetermined. Germline V gives CDR1 MGHRA, CDR2 YSYEKL. Trimming took off 2 bases at V and 2 bases at J, with 14 bases between the two ends. This CDR3 is built from 16 residues. The CDR3 region is CASSQWELSNTDTQYF. CDR3 sequence (DNA): TGCGCCAGCAGCCAATGGGAACTATCTAACACAGATACGCAGTATTTT.

The chain has TRBV7-8 and TRBJ1-5, with a weak D call TRBD1 (5 bases). V dropped 1 base and J dropped 7 bases, with 14 bases sitting between them. Germline values: CDR1 SGHVS, CDR2 FQNEAQ. CDR3 length equals 15 residues. CDR3 DNA sequence: TGTGCCAGCAGCTTAGGGGAGATCGGGGGACAGCCCCAGCATTTT. Its translation is CASSLGEIGGQPQHF.

The chain combines TRBV4-3 with TRBJ2-2, with D unresolved. Germline assignment: CDR1 LGHNA and CDR2 YSLEER. CDR3 size: 17 residues. Trimming removed 1 base at V and 4 bases at J, with 16 bases between. CDR3 in amino acids: CASSQGHLELGTGELFF. CDR3 bases: TGCGCCAGCAGCCAAGGCCACTTGGAACTTGGCACCGGGGAGCTGTTTTTT.

The V and J genes are TRBV4-2 and TRBJ1-3, with D tentatively TRBD1 (5 bases). The CDR3 loop spans 16 amino acids. The germline V gene has CDR1 LGHNA and CDR2 YNFKEQ. The ends were cut back, 0 bases at V and 4 bases at J, with 13 bases in the middle. The CDR3 loop is CASSQEDNRGGNTIYF. The CDR3 DNA follows: TGTGCCAGCAGCCAAGAGGACAATCGGGGAGGAAACACCATATATTTT.

This chain links TRBV7-9 with TRBJ2-2; 7 bases are shared with TRBD2. The V gene end was trimmed by 5 bases and the J gene end by 3 bases; junction bases not matched to a gene: 9. The CDR3 contains 16 residues. CDR1 is SEHNR and CDR2 is FQNEAQ in the germline V gene (reference sequence). CDR3 sequence reads: CASSATSDLDTGELFF. For the CDR3, the DNA is TGTGCCAGCAGCGCTACTAGCGACTTGGACACCGGGGAGCTGTTTTTT.

The rearrangement joins TRBV18 to TRBJ2-5, with D possibly matching TRBD1 (5 bases). The germline V gene has CDR1 KGHSH and CDR2 LQKENI. The CDR3 has 15 residues. Between the trimmed V and J ends, which lost 3 bases and 6 bases, there was a span of 17 bases. The CDR3 is CASSPQGSASKTQYF. The CDR3 DNA reads as TGTGCCAGCTCACCCCAGGGCAGCGCTTCAAAGACCCAGTACTTC.

This sequence joins TRBV9 and TRBJ2-1, with 16 nucleotides matching TRBD2. The CDR3 covers 18 residues. The germline gives CDR1 SGDLS, CDR2 YYNGEE. With 3 bases clipped from V and 8 bases from J, the junction kept 11 bases outside the gene matches. The CDR3 reads CASSGGMGLAGGRDEQFF. Written as DNA, the CDR3 is TGTGCCAGCAGCGGAGGGATGGGACTAGCGGGAGGGAGGGATGAGCAGTTCTTC.

The chain employs TRBV11-3 and TRBJ2-2; no reliable D call. Per germline, CDR1 SGHNT and CDR2 YENEEA. V was pared by 4 bases and J by 6 bases, with 6 bases between. The CDR3 runs 12 residues. CDR3 amino acids: CASSWGSGELFF. CDR3 coding DNA: TGTGCCAGCAGCTGGGGTTCCGGGGAGCTGTTTTTT.

The chain links TRBV4-1 to TRBJ1-4; TRBD1 might be the D (5 bases). There are 14 residues in the CDR3. The germline V gene encodes CDR1 MGHRA and CDR2 YSYEKL. Trimming took 5 bases from V and 8 from J, leaving 15 bases between them. CDR3 nucleotides: TGCGCCAGCAGCTTTGGGGGGGTTGGGGAAAAACTGTTTTTT. Protein sequence: CASSFGGVGEKLFF.

The chain combines TRBV5-1 with TRBJ1-2; weak D call: TRBD1 (6 bases). Looked up from germline, CDR1 is SGHRS and CDR2 is YFSETQ. The length of the CDR3 is 13 residues. The germline V and J ends were trimmed by 3 bases and 5 bases, with 11 bases remaining between them. This chain's CDR3 is CASSYRDNYGYTF. For the CDR3, the DNA is TGCGCCAGCAGCTACCGGGACAATTATGGCTACACCTTC.

The rearrangement uses TRBV11-3 and TRBJ2-2, with D possibly called TRBD1 or TRBD2 (5 bases each). Between the trimmed V and J ends, which lost 3 bases and 5 bases, there was a span of 13 bases. Germline V lookup: CDR1 SGHNT, CDR2 YENEEA. This CDR3 has 15 amino acids. The CDR3 here is CASSLGRGRTGELFF. The CDR3 nucleotides read TGTGCCAGCAGCTTGGGGCGAGGGCGAACCGGGGAGCTGTTTTTT.

This chain connects TRBV6-5 to TRBJ1-2; D unresolved. The V end was cut by 0 bases, the J end by 1 base, with 0 bases between. Germline CDR1 is MNHEY and CDR2 is SVGAGI. The CDR3 consists of 12 residues. The CDR3 reads CASSYSNYGYTF. The CDR3 DNA reads as TGTGCCAGCAGTTACTCTAACTATGGCTACACCTTC.